These T cell receptor beta chains were read from a single sample in a study of patients and donors after allogeneic stem cell transplantation. MiXCR was run by TCRdb on the RT-PCR reads, yielding one entry per CDR3 protein. Of some 960,000 distinct CDR3 sequences listed, around 17% were seen once; the top ten hold 6%. Specimen: blood, either unsorted or a sorted T cell fraction (not recorded which). Receptor source: a human donor who was either an allogeneic HSCT recipient or a stem cell or donor lymphocyte infusion donor (not recorded which). It is not recorded whose cells these are; they may come from a transplant donor. Both conserved end residues are part of each CDR3.

j_call: TRBJ1-5
v_call: TRBV12-3/TRBV12-4
cdr3_aa: CASSTGPTQPQHF

j_call: TRBJ1-4
v_call: TRBV5-1
cdr3_aa: CASSPTGRSEKLFF

j_call: TRBJ2-1
v_call: TRBV4-2
cdr3_aa: CASSVDLGQGARSNNEQFF

j_call: TRBJ2-3
v_call: TRBV5-1
cdr3_aa: CASSLEAGGYTDTQYF

j_call: TRBJ1-1
v_call: TRBV12-3/TRBV12-4
cdr3_aa: CASSTRQAMNTEAFF

j_call: TRBJ1-5
v_call: TRBV19
cdr3_aa: CASTLEGTVYSNQPQHF

j_call: TRBJ2-7
v_call: TRBV29-1
cdr3_aa: CSVGVSYEQYF

j_call: TRBJ1-1
v_call: TRBV2
cdr3_aa: CASSDTGGRTEAFF

j_call: TRBJ2-3
v_call: TRBV20-1
cdr3_aa: CSARPGRFLADTQYF

j_call: TRBJ1-2
v_call: TRBV14
cdr3_aa: CASSQVPKYGYTF

j_call: TRBJ2-7
v_call: TRBV5-1
cdr3_aa: CASSLGGGGSHYEQYF

j_call: TRBJ2-5
v_call: TRBV9
cdr3_aa: CASSVSAGERETQYF

j_call: TRBJ1-5
v_call: TRBV11-1
cdr3_aa: CASSLQDRGLSGNQPQHF

j_call: TRBJ2-2
v_call: TRBV4-2
cdr3_aa: CASSQEPRGTNTGELFF

j_call: TRBJ2-2
v_call: TRBV6-1
cdr3_aa: CASSASVANTGELFF

j_call: TRBJ2-7
v_call: TRBV20-1
cdr3_aa: CSAHSDTYEQYF

j_call: TRBJ2-1
v_call: TRBV2
cdr3_aa: CASSARTVSYNEQFF

j_call: TRBJ2-1
v_call: TRBV4-2
cdr3_aa: CASSQLLAPSSHRNEQFF

j_call: TRBJ2-3
v_call: TRBV18
cdr3_aa: CASSPPGLAGTDTQYF

j_call: TRBJ2-7
v_call: TRBV3-1
cdr3_aa: CASSQLAGGTPYEQYF

j_call: TRBJ2-7
v_call: TRBV30
cdr3_aa: CAWSPLAHYYEQYF